A single TCR beta chain is shown here with its context. There are a few counts of this clone. Its recognized antigen is unknown. Nothing much larger sits one base from this clone, and base qualities are not available. The data stem from a study of blood T cell repertoires in COVID-19 (dated by TCRdb to 2020 to 2021). A note on the overall study: Samples from collaborators originated in the United States, Italy and Spain and spanned both the acute and convalescent phases of COVID-19. Nearly every sample came with metadata listing a de-identified subject ID, COVID-19 status, age in years and sex. A freely available public database, intended as a resource for researchers studying the immune response to SARS-CoV-2, is where the repertoires were released. The samples were drawn from the first 160 participants of the ongoing ImmuneRACE study and from 1,254 subjects provided by 6 global collaborators. The prospective study material was composed of cDNA or gDNA derived from T cells, B-cell-depleted T cells, or PBMCs. HLA class I and class II types, where available, came from metadata supplied by the sample provider rather than from assay-based typing. Subjects who had been exposed to COVID-19, were actively infected with it, or had recovered from it provided the deeply sampled blood TCRbeta repertoires that made up the dataset. Paper-wide results and their limitations: The amount of clinical and demographic metadata varied by source and participant and was provided uncurated.

TCRbeta CDR3 regions were amplified from genomic DNA using the immunoSEQ Assay, a bias-controlled multiplex PCR. In the authors' own workflow: The number of nucleated cells in each sample was estimated by amplification of reference gene primers within the assay. Sequence reads were collapsed and filtered to measure the absolute abundance of every unique TCRbeta CDR3 rearrangement. For each sample, productive Simpson clonality was calculated by taking the square root of Simpson's diversity index across productive rearrangements. TCRdb carries this immuneACCESS record with in-frame sequences only. Its versions omit some clonotypes, under half of them owing to an unresolved V gene in the studies checked, with the rest unexplained. That table is the source of V, J and clone size, and D and trimming were worked out from the DNA. This sample is represented by about 250,000 clones; about 86% of them were singletons. In total, the top ten clones hold more than 3% of the sample.

Enrolling through a virtual design, the prospective study's participants ranged in age from about 18 to 100 years and lived across some 23 United States geographic areas. In the prospective study, participants were assigned to cohorts based on the clinical history participants reported in a screening survey and a study questionnaire. Recovered participants in ImmuneRACE Cohort 3 were defined by two consecutive negative NP/OP PCR tests, clearance by a healthcare professional, or resolution of symptoms. In the prospective study, mobile phlebotomists collected whole blood, serum and a nasopharyngeal or oropharyngeal swab from each participant. Prospective study participants could optionally give additional blood draws and questionnaires over a roughly two-month period. Blood samples from the prospective study were shipped frozen or at room temperature prior to DNA extraction. Sequencing was performed on PBMCs or T cells enriched from blood (not recorded which). The receptor's source is a man between 50 and 59 years old who had recovered from COVID-19.

CDR3 protein: CASSLDTQSPGNQPQHF. The DNA sequence reads TGTGCCAGCAGCTTGGACACACAGTCCCCCGGCAATCAGCCCCAGCATTTT. The sequence links TRBV5-8 to TRBJ1-5; the D gene lacks a confident call. CDR1 and CDR2 (SGHTS, YDEGEE) derive from the germline V gene. The CDR3 sequence holds 17 residues, the cysteine and phenylalanine included. Only CDR3 DNA is held: 51 bases, read in frame from base 1. The V and J ends are trimmed by 0 bases and 2 bases, leaving 15 bases between them. The variable domain in full, with residues beyond the CDR3 obtained from the reference TRBV5-8 and TRBJ1-5 genes, is EAGVTQSPTHLIKTRGQQATLRCSPISGHTSVYWYQQALGLGLQFLLWYDEGEERNRGNFPPRFSGRQFPNYSSELNVNALELEDSALYLCASSLDTQSPGNQPQHFGDGTRLSIL.